This is a list of T cell receptor beta chains from one sample in a study of blood T cell repertoires in COVID-19. Sequencing used immunoSEQ multiplex PCR; TCRdb keeps in-frame clones, though not all of them. The data show 200,000 to 300,000 clones, about 90% seen once. Sequenced material: PBMCs or T cells enriched from blood (not recorded which). These receptors were collected from a woman in her forties with acute COVID-19. Both conserved end residues are trimmed from each CDR3.

v_call	j_call	cdr3_aa
TRBV18	TRBJ1-2	ASSPPGTGGDYGYT
TRBV27	TRBJ1-5	ASNRLGVDQPQH
TRBV4-2	TRBJ2-7	ASSQNGLLAGIYEQY
TRBV4-1	TRBJ2-3	ASRREGPPDTQY
TRBV5-1	TRBJ1-2	ASSLGPAEANYGYT
TRBV7-8	.	ASSLVAGGYEQY
TRBV10-3	TRBJ2-7	AISEGEDEQY
TRBV3-1/TRBV3-2	TRBJ1-2	ASSQDGQGAVYGYT
TRBV11-1	TRBJ2-2	ASSWDTNTGELF
TRBV29-1	TRBJ2-3	SVDARMDTQY